This passage covers 15 T cell receptor beta chains from one sample sequenced in a study of chemoradiotherapy in HPV16-positive cancers. The method was immunoSEQ multiplex PCR; TCRdb's version includes in-frame clones alone and lacks a portion of them. The sample records tens of thousands of clones, more than 75% being singletons. The sample in question was blood, obtained from a patient who underwent chemoradiotherapy. Every receptor here comes from a human donor with HPV-associated anogenital cancer.

The V gene is TRBV9, the J gene TRBJ2-7; D gene ambiguous. The CDR3 runs 13 residues. Germline V CDR1 and CDR2: SGDLS, YYNGEE. Trimming took 3 bases from V and 0 from J, leaving 7 bases between them. The CDR3 loop reads CASSDGSSYEQYF. The CDR3 bases are TGTGCCAGCAGCGACGGAAGCTCCTACGAGCAGTACTTC.

V and J are TRBV4-3 and TRBJ1-6, with 7 bases lining up with TRBD1. CDR1 and CDR2 from the germline V gene are LGHNA and YSLEER. CDR3 length equals 16 residues. Trimming took 1 base from V and 4 from J; bases not matched to a gene: 4. The chain's CDR3 is CASSQVTGAYNSPLHF. The CDR3, as DNA: TGCGCCAGCAGCCAAGTAACAGGGGCTTATAATTCACCCCTCCACTTT.

V gene TRBV15 combines with J gene TRBJ1-4; no firm D call. V was clipped by 0 bases and J by 5 bases, with 10 bases between them. The CDR3 covers 15 residues. CDR1 LNHNV and CDR2 YYDKDF come from the germline V gene (reference sequence). The CDR3 sequence is CATSRDAKANEKLFF. The CDR3 bases are TGTGCCACCAGCAGAGATGCTAAGGCCAATGAAAAACTGTTTTTT.

The chain recombines TRBV25-1 with TRBJ1-2, with 8 nucleotides matching TRBD1. Trimming took 2 bases from V and 4 from J; bases not matched to a gene: 9. This CDR3 region has 16 residues. CDR1 and CDR2 from the germline V gene are MGHDK and SYGVNS. CDR3: CASSENIGTGVYGYTF. Here the CDR3 DNA reads TGTGCCAGCAGTGAAAATATTGGGACAGGAGTCTATGGCTACACCTTC.

This chain joins TRBV9 and TRBJ1-3; weak D call: TRBD1 (5 bases). The CDR3 runs to 17 residues. V dropped 0 bases and J dropped 0 bases, with 13 bases sitting between them. Germline assignment: CDR1 SGDLS and CDR2 YYNGEE. The CDR3 nucleotides are TGTGCCAGCAGCGTAGGCCAGGGAGGGAGCTCTGGAAACACCATATATTTT. Its translation: CASSVGQGGSSGNTIYF.

This clone occurred a few times. The chain uses TRBV5-1 and TRBJ1-6; no clear D gene. Germline V lookup: CDR1 SGHRS, CDR2 YFSETQ. The CDR3 is 13 amino acids. Trimming left V 4 bases short and J 7 bases short, with 9 bases between. The CDR3 loop is CASSPGGNSPLHF. Written as DNA, the CDR3 is TGCGCCAGCAGCCCGGGTGGGAATTCACCCCTCCACTTT.

In DNA form, the CDR3 reads TGTGCCAGCAGCTTAGAGGGCAGCAACACAGATACGCAGTATTTT. As protein: CASSLEGSNTDTQYF. This sequence joins TRBV7-2 and TRBJ2-3, with D uncertain. There are 15 residues in the CDR3. Trimming took off 1 base at V and 2 bases at J, with 10 bases between the two ends. Per germline, CDR1 SGHTA and CDR2 FQGNSA.

This chain links TRBV9 with TRBJ2-2, with 11 nucleotides matching TRBD1. The CDR3 runs to 15 residues. V shed 2 bases and J 6 bases; nucleotides not matched to a gene: 3. Germline values: CDR1 SGDLS, CDR2 YYNGEE. The CDR3, as DNA: TGTGCCAGCAGCGTCGGACAGGGGGCCTCCGGGGAGCTGTTTTTT. Amino acids: CASSVGQGASGELFF.

The chain has TRBV25-1 and TRBJ1-1, with 8 nucleotides matching TRBD1. The CDR3 runs 13 residues. J gave up 6 bases and V 8 bases, and 8 bases lay outside the gene matches. Germline CDR1 and CDR2: MGHDK and SYGVNS. The CDR3 sequence is CASFGQGWPEAFF. Written as DNA, the CDR3 is TGTGCCAGCTTCGGACAGGGCTGGCCTGAAGCTTTCTTT.

V is TRBV6-5 and J is TRBJ2-7, with 7 bases lining up with TRBD1. The CDR3 has 14 amino acids. Germline CDR1 and CDR2: MNHEY and SVGAGI. Germline trimming cut 6 bases from V and 5 bases from J; bases unmatched to any gene: 10. The CDR3 sequence: CASRDFLTGNEQYF. CDR3 in DNA: TGTGCCAGCAGGGACTTTTTGACAGGGAACGAGCAGTACTTC.

This clone was counted a single time. The chain uses TRBV11-3 and TRBJ2-7; TRBD2 might be the D (6 bases). Trimming shortened V by 1 base and J by 6 bases, and 10 bases separated the two germline ends. There are 13 residues in the CDR3. The V gene's germline CDR1 is SGHNT and CDR2 YENEEA. The CDR3 region has the DNA TGTGCCAGCAGCTTAGCGGGAGAGGGCGAGCAGTACTTC. Translating it yields CASSLAGEGEQYF.

V and J are TRBV7-9 and TRBJ2-2; no reliable D call. This CDR3 is built from 12 residues. Trimming left V 5 bases short and J 2 bases short, with 3 bases between. CDR1 SEHNR and CDR2 FQNEAQ come from the germline V gene (reference sequence). This CDR3 reads CASSPNTGELFF. DNA of the CDR3: TGTGCCAGCAGCCCCAACACCGGGGAGCTGTTTTTT.

V usage is TRBV2 and J usage is TRBJ2-7; 8 positions agree with TRBD1. Germline trimming cut 6 bases from V and 5 bases from J; bases unmatched to any gene: 15. This CDR3 contains 16 residues. From germline, CDR1 is SNHLY and CDR2 FYNNEI. This CDR3 is CASRPYDRGFIHEQYF. In nucleotides, the CDR3 is TGTGCCAGCAGACCCTATGACAGGGGATTTATCCACGAGCAGTACTTC.

V usage is TRBV12-5 and J usage is TRBJ2-2; D gene uncertain. The length of the CDR3 is 16 residues. Germline V gene sequence: CDR1 LGHNT, CDR2 FRNRAP. Trimming cost V 3 bases and J 4 bases, with 15 bases left between them. The CDR3 here is CASGLRILTLTGELFF. The CDR3 DNA is TGTGCTAGTGGTTTAAGGATTTTGACTCTCACCGGGGAGCTGTTTTTT.

The chain is built from TRBV2 and TRBJ2-6; possibly TRBD2 for D (5 bases). Germline V lookup: CDR1 SNHLY, CDR2 FYNNEI. V was cut by 10 bases and J by 1 base, with 14 bases left in between. This CDR3 has 15 residues. CDR3: CAITGSQSGANVLTF. As DNA, the CDR3 is TGTGCCATCACGGGATCCCAATCTGGGGCCAACGTCCTGACTTTC.